This TCR beta chain comes out of a study of blood T cell repertoires in COVID-19. Turning to the study itself: Specimens from acute and convalescent COVID-19 originated in the United States, Italy and Spain.

In the original workflow: Amplifying reference gene primers gave estimates of nucleated cell counts. The assay was immunoSEQ multiplex PCR, and TCRdb's table has in-frame clones only and misses some. That table gives V, J and clone size, and the DNA gave D and trimming. The repertoire holds about 250,000 clones, approximately 84% seen once, with approximately 8.7% in the top ten. Germline values: CDR1 DFQATT, CDR2 SNEGSKA (reference sequence). This CDR3 has 14 amino acids. Trimming cost V 3 bases and J 7 bases; bases outside gene matches: 9. This clone was counted once. Sequencing was performed on peripheral blood. The source of this sequence is an elderly woman with acute or convalescent COVID-19. The chain employs TRBV20-1 and TRBJ2-7; the match to TRBD2 covers 10 bases. For the CDR3, the DNA is TGCAGTGCTAGTTACCAGCGGGAGGGTAGGGAGCAGTACTTC. Translating it yields CSASYQREGREQYF.